This is a list of T cell receptor beta chains from one sample in a study of beta chain features in type 1 diabetes. Only in-frame clones appear in the TCRdb table, and some are missing; sequencing was by immunoSEQ multiplex PCR. The sample records about 280,000 clones, about 15% being singletons. The source material was naive CD4+ T cells from blood. The origin of the receptors is a man younger than 30 with type 1 diabetes. Each CDR3 is given with its conserved first and last residue. A D gene is named only where the DNA matches it firmly. Clone size is shown for a subset of rows, as once, few, many or a class of expanded clone.

abundance	v_gene	d_gene	j_gene	CDR3aa
NA	TRBV7-9	NA	TRBJ2-7	CASRKLGGTAHSYEQYF
NA	TRBV30	TRBD1	TRBJ1-1	CAWVRGTEAFF
NA	TRBV6-5	TRBD1	TRBJ1-4	CASSYDNRGGEKLFF
few	TRBV4-3	NA	TRBJ2-5	CASSLDSEETQYF
NA	TRBV5-6	TRBD1	TRBJ2-1	CASSSLHHPGQIYNEQFF
NA	TRBV18	NA	TRBJ1-1	CASSGEHTEAFF
NA	TRBV7-9	NA	TRBJ1-1	CASSRLNTEAFF
NA	TRBV11-2	TRBD2	TRBJ2-5	CASSLGLAGSETQYF
NA	TRBV7-8	TRBD2	TRBJ2-5	CASSPGTTSRETQYF
few	TRBV28	TRBD1	TRBJ1-2	CASSLTGGYGYTF
NA	TRBV11-2	NA	TRBJ2-5	CASSSELRETQYF
NA	TRBV7-2	TRBD2	TRBJ2-3	CASSLEASGRSGNTQYF
NA	TRBV9	TRBD2	TRBJ2-3	CASSLRTSGGTDTQYF
NA	TRBV5-5	TRBD2	TRBJ2-7	CASSSSGSPYHEQYF
NA	TRBV5-4	TRBD1	TRBJ1-2	CASSMDRGRTDYGYTF
few	TRBV4-3	NA	TRBJ2-2	CASSPRGVAARAGELFF
few	TRBV18	NA	TRBJ2-7	CASSEGTYEQYF
NA	TRBV15	NA	TRBJ2-7	CATSRESGTYEQYF
few	TRBV30	TRBD1	TRBJ1-1	CAWSVLAGQAAEAFF
few	TRBV5-4	TRBD2	TRBJ2-7	CASSRPSGLAVPYEQYF
NA	TRBV7-9	NA	TRBJ1-1	CASSPSGGSTEAFF
few	TRBV7-7	NA	TRBJ2-3	CASSLRGADTQYF
few	TRBV27	NA	TRBJ1-1	CASSPRTSMNTEAFF
few	TRBV27	NA	TRBJ2-3	CASTLSGTDTQYF
few	TRBV5-4	TRBD1	TRBJ2-1	CASSINRGAGTSEEFF
NA	TRBV11-2	TRBD1	TRBJ2-2	CAIGQGATGELFF
NA	TRBV29-1	TRBD1	TRBJ2-7	CSVRDRALSEQYF
few	TRBV30	TRBD1	TRBJ2-7	CAWSRQGLYEQYF
NA	TRBV30	NA	TRBJ2-7	CAWSASVYEQYF
few	TRBV28	NA	TRBJ2-7	CASTRPYGNEQYF
NA	TRBV5-1	TRBD1	TRBJ1-1	CASSMRTGDTEAFF
few	TRBV5-4	TRBD2	TRBJ2-5	CASSVAGVETQYF
NA	TRBV25-1	TRBD1	TRBJ1-2	CASSPQTGAEGYTF
few	TRBV10-3	NA	TRBJ2-2	CAIRGNTGELFF
NA	TRBV7-2	NA	TRBJ1-1	CASSAHMTRGTEAFF
few	TRBV4-1	NA	TRBJ2-4	CASSQDWGQLDIQYF
NA	TRBV7-2	NA	TRBJ2-5	CASSPPRRLAQYF
few	TRBV30	NA	TRBJ1-6	CAWRRQNNSPLHF
few	TRBV7-9	NA	TRBJ2-2	CASSFSPPGELFF
few	TRBV2	TRBD1	TRBJ1-1	CASNIPGGEAFF
NA	TRBV7-2	NA	TRBJ2-3	CASSPPNGDTQYF
few	TRBV7-9	NA	TRBJ2-7	CASSSRAAYEQYF
NA	TRBV15	NA	TRBJ1-5	CATSRGGNSNQPQHF
few	TRBV27	TRBD1	TRBJ2-5	CASSEQGAARETQYF
NA	TRBV9	TRBD2	TRBJ2-5	CASSANSGGWETQYF
few	TRBV7-2	TRBD1	TRBJ1-1	CASSLDRGITEAFF
NA	TRBV27	NA	TRBJ2-1	CASSTRNEQFF
few	TRBV7-9	NA	TRBJ2-5	CASSYETGYQETQYF
NA	TRBV7-2	NA	TRBJ2-1	CASSLVGSGYNEQFF
few	TRBV12-5	NA	TRBJ2-3	CASGLSGADTQYF
few	TRBV6-4	NA	TRBJ1-2	CASSAGLDYGYTF
NA	TRBV7-2	NA	TRBJ2-2	CASSLASGTMGLGELFF
few	TRBV5-6	NA	TRBJ1-2	CASSFLQGTYGYTF
NA	TRBV5-1	TRBD1	TRBJ2-7	CASSLGGTGPPYEQYF
NA	TRBV6-6	NA	TRBJ2-1	CASSYSRERRDEQFF
NA	TRBV5-4	TRBD1	TRBJ1-1	CASSIGTDFNTEAFF
NA	TRBV19	NA	TRBJ2-1	CASTPGGSGTNEQFF
NA	TRBV27	TRBD2	TRBJ2-7	CASSGGLAGAYEQYF
NA	TRBV28	NA	TRBJ2-3	CASSFLARDTQYF
NA	TRBV27	NA	TRBJ2-5	CASSLWASQETQYF